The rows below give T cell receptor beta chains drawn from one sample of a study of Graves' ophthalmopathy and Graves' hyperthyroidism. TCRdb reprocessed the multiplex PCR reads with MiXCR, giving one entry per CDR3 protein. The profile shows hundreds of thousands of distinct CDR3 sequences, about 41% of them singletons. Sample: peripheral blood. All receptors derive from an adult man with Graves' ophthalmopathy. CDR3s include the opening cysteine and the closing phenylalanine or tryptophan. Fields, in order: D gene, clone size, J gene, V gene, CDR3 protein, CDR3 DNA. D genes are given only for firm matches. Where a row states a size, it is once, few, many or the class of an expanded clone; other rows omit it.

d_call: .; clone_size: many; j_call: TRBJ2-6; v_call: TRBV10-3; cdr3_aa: CASSHGSGANVLTF; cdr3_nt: TGTGCCAGCAGTCACGGTTCTGGGGCCAACGTCCTGACTTTC
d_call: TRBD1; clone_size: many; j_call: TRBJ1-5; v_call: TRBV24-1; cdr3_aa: CATSTGKSNQPQHF; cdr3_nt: TGTGCCACCTCGACAGGGAAGAGTAATCAGCCCCAGCATTTT
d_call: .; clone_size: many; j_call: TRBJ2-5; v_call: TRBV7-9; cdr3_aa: CASSLGIQETQYF; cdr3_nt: TGTGCCAGCAGCTTAGGGATCCAAGAGACCCAGTACTTC
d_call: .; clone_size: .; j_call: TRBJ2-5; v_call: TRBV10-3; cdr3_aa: CAISYSVGQETQYF; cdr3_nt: TGTGCCATCAGTTACTCCGTCGGCCAAGAGACCCAGTACTTC
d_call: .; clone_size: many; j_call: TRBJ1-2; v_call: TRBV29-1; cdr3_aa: CSVDSNYGYTF; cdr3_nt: TGCAGCGTCGACAGCAACTATGGCTACACCTTC
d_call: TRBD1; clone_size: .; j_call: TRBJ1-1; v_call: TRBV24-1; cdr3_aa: CATSRTGGEAFF; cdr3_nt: TGTGCCACCAGCCGGACAGGGGGTGAAGCTTTCTTT
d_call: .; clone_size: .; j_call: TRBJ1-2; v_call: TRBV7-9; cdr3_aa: CASRRSGQLCGYTF; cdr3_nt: TGTGCCAGCAGACGCTCGGGACAACTCTGTGGCTACACCTTC
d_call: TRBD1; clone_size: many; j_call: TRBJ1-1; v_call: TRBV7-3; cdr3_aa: CASSLMGTDTEAFF; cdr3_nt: TGTGCCAGCAGCTTAATGGGGACAGACACTGAAGCTTTCTTT
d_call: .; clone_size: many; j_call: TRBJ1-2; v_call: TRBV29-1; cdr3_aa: CSVVGGPGGYTF; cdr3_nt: TGCAGCGTTGTTGGGGGGCCAGGGGGCTACACCTTC
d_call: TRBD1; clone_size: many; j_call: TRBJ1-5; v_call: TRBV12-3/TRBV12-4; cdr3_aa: CASSRTGSGNQPQHF; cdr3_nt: TGTGCCAGCAGCAGGACAGGGTCGGGCAATCAGCCCCAGCATTTT
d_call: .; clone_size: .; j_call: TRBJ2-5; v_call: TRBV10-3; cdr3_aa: CAISARDLVHQETQYF; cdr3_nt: TGTGCCATCAGTGCTAGAGATTTGGTCCACCAAGAGACCCAGTACTTC
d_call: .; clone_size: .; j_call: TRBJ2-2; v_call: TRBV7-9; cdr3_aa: CASSFRWDTGELFF; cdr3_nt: TGTGCCAGCAGCTTCCGCTGGGATACCGGGGAGCTGTTTTTT
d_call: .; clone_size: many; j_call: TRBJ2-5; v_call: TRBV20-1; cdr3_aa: CSASSDTGKETQYF; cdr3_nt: TGCAGTGCTAGCTCGGACACGGGAAAAGAGACCCAGTACTTC
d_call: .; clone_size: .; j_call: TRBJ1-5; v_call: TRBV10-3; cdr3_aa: CAIRDRGSNQPQHF; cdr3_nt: TGTGCCATCAGGGATAGGGGGAGCAATCAGCCCCAGCATTTT
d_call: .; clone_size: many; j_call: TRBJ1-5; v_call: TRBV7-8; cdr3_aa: CASSIAFGTGSNQPQHF; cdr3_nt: TGTGCCAGCAGCATAGCATTCGGGACGGGGTCGAATCAGCCCCAGCATTTT
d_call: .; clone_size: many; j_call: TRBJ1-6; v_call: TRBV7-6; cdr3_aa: CASSPDYNSPLHF; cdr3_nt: TGTGCCAGCAGCCCTGATTATAATTCACCCCTCCACTTT
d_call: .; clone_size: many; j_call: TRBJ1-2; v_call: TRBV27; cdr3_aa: CASPPGGYTF; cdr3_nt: TGTGCCAGCCCCCCGGGAGGCTACACCTTC
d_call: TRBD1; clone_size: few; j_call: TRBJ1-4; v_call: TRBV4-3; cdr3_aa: CASSQDFGQGVGEKLFF; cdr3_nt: TGCGCCAGCAGCCAAGATTTCGGACAGGGCGTGGGTGAAAAACTGTTTTTT
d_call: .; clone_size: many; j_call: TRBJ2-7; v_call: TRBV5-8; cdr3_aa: CASSPRLGGYEQYF; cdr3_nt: TGTGCCAGCAGCCCACGACTAGGTGGGTACGAGCAGTACTTC
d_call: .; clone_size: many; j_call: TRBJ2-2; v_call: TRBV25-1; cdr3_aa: CASSGLIGGANTGELFF; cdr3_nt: TGTGCCAGCAGTGGGCTAATCGGGGGCGCGAACACCGGGGAGCTGTTTTTT
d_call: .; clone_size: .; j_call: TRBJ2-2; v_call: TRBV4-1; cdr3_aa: CASRIPGELFF; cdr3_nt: TGCGCCAGCAGGATACCCGGGGAGCTGTTTTTT
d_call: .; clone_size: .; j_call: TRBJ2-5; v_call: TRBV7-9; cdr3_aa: CAWSAQETQYF; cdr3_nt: TGTGCCTGGAGTGCCCAAGAGACCCAGTACTTC
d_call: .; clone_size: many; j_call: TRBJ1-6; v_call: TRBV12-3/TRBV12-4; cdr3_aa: CASRAFRQRNSPLHF; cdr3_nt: TGTGCCAGCAGAGCTTTCCGACAGCGAAATTCACCCCTCCACTTT
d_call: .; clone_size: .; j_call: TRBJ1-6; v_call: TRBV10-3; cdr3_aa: CASGSGVRSPLHF; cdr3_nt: TGTGCCAGCGGGTCCGGGGTTCGTTCACCCCTCCACTTT
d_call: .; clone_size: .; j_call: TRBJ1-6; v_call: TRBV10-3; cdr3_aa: CAISEDGENSPLHF; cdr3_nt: TGTGCCATCAGTGAGGACGGGGAGAATTCACCCCTCCACTTT
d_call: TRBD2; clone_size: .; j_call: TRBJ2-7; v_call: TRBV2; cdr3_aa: CASSGGGLGEQYF; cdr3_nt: TGTGCCAGCAGTGGCGGGGGGCTGGGCGAGCAGTACTTC
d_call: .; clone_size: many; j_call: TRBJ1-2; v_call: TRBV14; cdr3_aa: CASSQGLHNPGNYGYTF; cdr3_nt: TGTGCCAGCAGCCAAGGTCTGCACAACCCGGGCAACTATGGCTACACCTTC
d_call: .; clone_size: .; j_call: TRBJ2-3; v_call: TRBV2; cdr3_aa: CASSVLGDTQYF; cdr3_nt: TGTGCCAGCAGTGTCCTCGGAGATACGCAGTATTTT
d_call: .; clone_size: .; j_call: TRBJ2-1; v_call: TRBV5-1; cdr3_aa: CASSFSRVYNEQFF; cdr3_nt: TGCGCCAGCAGCTTCTCCAGAGTTTACAATGAGCAGTTCTTC
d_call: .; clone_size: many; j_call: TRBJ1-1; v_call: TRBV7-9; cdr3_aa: CASSLVGITEAFF; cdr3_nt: TGTGCCAGCAGCTTGGTAGGGATCACTGAAGCTTTCTTT
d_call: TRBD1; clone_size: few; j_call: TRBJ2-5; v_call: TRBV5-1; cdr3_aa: CASSNRDRGRVETQYF; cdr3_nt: TGCGCCAGCAGCAACCGGGACAGGGGGCGCGTAGAGACCCAGTACTTC
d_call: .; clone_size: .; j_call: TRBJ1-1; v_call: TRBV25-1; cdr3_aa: CASTLEAGNTEAFF; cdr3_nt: TGTGCCAGCACCCTGGAGGCGGGGAACACTGAAGCTTTCTTT
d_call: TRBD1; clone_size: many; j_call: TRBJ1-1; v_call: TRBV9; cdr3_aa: CASSITGGKNTEAFF; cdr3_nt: TGTGCCAGCAGCATTACAGGGGGCAAGAACACTGAAGCTTTCTTT
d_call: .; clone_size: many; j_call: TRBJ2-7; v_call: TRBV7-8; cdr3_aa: CASSGEQYF; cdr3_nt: TGTGCCAGCAGTGGCGAGCAGTACTTC
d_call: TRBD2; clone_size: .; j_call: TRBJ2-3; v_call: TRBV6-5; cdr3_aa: CASSLVAGVADTQYF; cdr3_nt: TGTGCCAGCAGCTTAGTGGCGGGAGTGGCAGATACGCAGTATTTT
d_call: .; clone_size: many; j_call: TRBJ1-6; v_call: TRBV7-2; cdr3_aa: CASSLQQLNSPLHF; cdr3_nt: TGTGCCAGCAGCTTACAACAGCTTAATTCACCCCTCCACTTT
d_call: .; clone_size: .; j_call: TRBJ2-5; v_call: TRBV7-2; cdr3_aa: CASSVSGGTQYF; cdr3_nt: TGTGCCAGCAGCGTCTCCGGGGGGACCCAGTACTTC
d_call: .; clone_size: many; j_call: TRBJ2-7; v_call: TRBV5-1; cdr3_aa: CASSLSTGRPYEQYF; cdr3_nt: TGCGCCAGCAGCTTGTCTACAGGCAGGCCCTACGAGCAGTACTTC
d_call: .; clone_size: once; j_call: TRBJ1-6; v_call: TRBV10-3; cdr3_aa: CAISGHRENSPLHF; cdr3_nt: TGTGCCATCAGTGGACACAGGGAGAATTCACCCCTCCACTTT
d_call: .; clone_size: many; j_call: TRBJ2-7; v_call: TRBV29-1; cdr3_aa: CSVEDGVYEQYF; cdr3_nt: TGCAGCGTTGAAGACGGGGTCTACGAGCAGTACTTC
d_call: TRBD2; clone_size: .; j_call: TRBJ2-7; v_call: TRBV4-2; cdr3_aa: CASSRRGLAGDTYQNEQYF; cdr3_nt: TGTGCCAGCAGCCGACGCGGACTAGCGGGAGATACTTACCAAAACGAGCAGTACTTC
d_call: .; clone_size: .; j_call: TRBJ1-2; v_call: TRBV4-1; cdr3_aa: CASSPGGGALYGYTF; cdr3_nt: TGCGCCAGCAGCCCTGGTGGAGGAGCTCTCTATGGCTACACCTTC
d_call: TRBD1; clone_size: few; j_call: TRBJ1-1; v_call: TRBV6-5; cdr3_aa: CASSYGTGQNTEAFF; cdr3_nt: TGTGCCAGCAGTTACGGGACAGGGCAGAACACTGAAGCTTTCTTT
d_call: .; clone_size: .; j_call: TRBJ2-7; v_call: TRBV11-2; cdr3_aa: CASSLDDTGTLTREQYF; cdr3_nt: TGTGCCAGCAGCTTAGATGATACCGGGACTCTCACTCGGGAGCAGTACTTC
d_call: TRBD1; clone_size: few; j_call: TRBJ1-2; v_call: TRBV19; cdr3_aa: CASTLDRDYGYTF; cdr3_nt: TGTGCCAGTACCCTTGACAGGGACTATGGCTACACCTTC
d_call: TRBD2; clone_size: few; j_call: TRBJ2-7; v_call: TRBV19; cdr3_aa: CASSVAGGVSEQYF; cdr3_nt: TGTGCCAGTAGCGTAGCGGGAGGAGTCTCCGAGCAGTACTTC
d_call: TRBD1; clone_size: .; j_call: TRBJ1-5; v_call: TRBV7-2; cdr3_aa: CASSQGGAGKPQHF; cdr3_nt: TGTGCCAGCAGCCAGGGGGGGGCTGGGAAGCCCCAGCATTTT
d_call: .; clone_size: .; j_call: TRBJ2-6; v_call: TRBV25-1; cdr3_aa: CASSEDGPEVRAF; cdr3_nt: TGTGCCAGCAGTGAGGACGGCCCGGAAGTCCGTGCTTTC
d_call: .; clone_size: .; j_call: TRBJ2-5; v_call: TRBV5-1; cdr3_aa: CASSLQSGLQETQYF; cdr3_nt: TGCGCCAGCAGCTTGCAGTCGGGTTTACAAGAGACCCAGTACTTC
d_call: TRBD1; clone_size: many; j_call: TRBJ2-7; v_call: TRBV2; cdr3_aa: CATTDRQEQYF; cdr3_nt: TGTGCCACCACGGACAGGCAAGAGCAGTACTTC
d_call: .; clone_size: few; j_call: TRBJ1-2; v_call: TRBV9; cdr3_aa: CASTLDFGYTF; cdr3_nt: TGTGCCAGCACCCTGGACTTTGGCTACACCTTC
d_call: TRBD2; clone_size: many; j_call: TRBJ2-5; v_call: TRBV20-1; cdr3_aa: CSATLAGVQETQYF; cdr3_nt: TGCAGTGCTACCTTAGCGGGGGTACAAGAGACCCAGTACTTC
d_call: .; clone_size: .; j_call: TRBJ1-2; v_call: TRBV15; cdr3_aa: CATSSVLGGSYGYTF; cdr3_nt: TGTGCCACCAGCTCCGTTCTCGGGGGGTCCTATGGCTACACCTTC
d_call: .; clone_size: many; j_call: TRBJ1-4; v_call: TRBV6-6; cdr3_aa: CASSYLGFNEKLFF; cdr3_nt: TGTGCCAGCAGTTATTTGGGATTCAATGAAAAACTGTTTTTT
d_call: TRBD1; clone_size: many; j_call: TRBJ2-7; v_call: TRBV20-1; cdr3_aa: CSARAGGGSYEQYF; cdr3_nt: TGCAGTGCTAGGGCAGGGGGTGGGTCCTACGAGCAGTACTTC
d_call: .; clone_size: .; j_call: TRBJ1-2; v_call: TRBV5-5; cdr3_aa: CASSWEFWGYTF; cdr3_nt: TGCGCCAGCAGTTGGGAATTCTGGGGCTACACCTTC
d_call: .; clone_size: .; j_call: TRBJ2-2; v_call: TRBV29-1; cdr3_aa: CAWSALLNRPTGELFF; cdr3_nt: TGTGCCTGGAGTGCCCTCTTGAACAGACCTACCGGGGAGCTGTTTTTT
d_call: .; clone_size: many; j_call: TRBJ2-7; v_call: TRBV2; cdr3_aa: CASSLSWGEQYF; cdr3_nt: TGTGCCAGCAGCCTGTCGTGGGGGGAGCAGTACTTC
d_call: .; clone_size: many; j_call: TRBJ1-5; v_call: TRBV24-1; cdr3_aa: CATSRPPTNQPQHF; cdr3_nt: TGTGCCACCAGTAGGCCTCCCACCAATCAGCCCCAGCATTTT